This T cell receptor (beta chain) was observed in a study of T cells in women clearing cervical HPV infection. Sequencing used immunoSEQ multiplex PCR; TCRdb keeps in-frame clones, though not all of them. The table lists about 16,000 clones. Comment on this clone: The read ends 3 residues before the CDR3 terminus; that terminus is restored from the germline J gene.

V lost 5 bases and J lost 3; bases outside the gene matches: 6. The CDR3 is made up of 15 amino acids. This TCR was sampled from a woman aged 18 to 75 with a cervical HPV16 infection that either progressed to CIN3+ or cleared (not recorded which). Sequenced sample: blood buffy coat. This chain connects TRBV12-3 or TRBV12-4 to TRBJ2-7, with 11 bases identical to TRBD1. CDR3 DNA (partial): TGTGCCAGCAGTACCCGGACAGGGGGCAACTACGAG. The encoded protein is CASSTRTGGNYE. The full CDR3 protein is CASSTRTGGNYEQYF.